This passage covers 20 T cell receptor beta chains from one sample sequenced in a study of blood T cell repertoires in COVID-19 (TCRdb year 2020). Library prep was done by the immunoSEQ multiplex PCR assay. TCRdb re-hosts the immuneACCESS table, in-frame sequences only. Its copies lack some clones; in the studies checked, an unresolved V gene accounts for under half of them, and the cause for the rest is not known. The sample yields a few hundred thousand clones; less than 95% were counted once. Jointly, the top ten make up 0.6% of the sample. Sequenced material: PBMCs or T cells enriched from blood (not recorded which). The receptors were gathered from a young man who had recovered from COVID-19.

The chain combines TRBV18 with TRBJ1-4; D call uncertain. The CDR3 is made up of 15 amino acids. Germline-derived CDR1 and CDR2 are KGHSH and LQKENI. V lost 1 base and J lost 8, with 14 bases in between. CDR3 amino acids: CASSPLAAPTEKLFF. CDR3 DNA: TGTGCCAGCTCACCACTGGCAGCCCCGACAGAAAAACTGTTTTTT.

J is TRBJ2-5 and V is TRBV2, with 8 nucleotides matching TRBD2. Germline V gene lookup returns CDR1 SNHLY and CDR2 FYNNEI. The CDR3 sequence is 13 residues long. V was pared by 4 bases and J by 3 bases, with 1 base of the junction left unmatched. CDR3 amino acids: CASSGGLEETQYF. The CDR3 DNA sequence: TGTGCCAGCAGTGGGGGACTAGAAGAGACCCAGTACTTC. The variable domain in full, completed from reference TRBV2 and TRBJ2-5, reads EPEVTQTPSHQVTQMGQEVILRCVPISNHLYFYWYRQILGQKVEFLVSFYNNEISEKSEIFDDQFSVERPDGSNFTLKIRSTKLEDSAMYFCASSGGLEETQYFGPGTRLLVL.

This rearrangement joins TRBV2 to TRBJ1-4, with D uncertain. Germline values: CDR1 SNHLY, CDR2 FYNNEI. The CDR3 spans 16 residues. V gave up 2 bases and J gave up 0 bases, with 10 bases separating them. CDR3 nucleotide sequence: TGTGCCAGCAGTGAAAGGGAGAAATCAACTAATGAAAAACTGTTTTTT. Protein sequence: CASSEREKSTNEKLFF.

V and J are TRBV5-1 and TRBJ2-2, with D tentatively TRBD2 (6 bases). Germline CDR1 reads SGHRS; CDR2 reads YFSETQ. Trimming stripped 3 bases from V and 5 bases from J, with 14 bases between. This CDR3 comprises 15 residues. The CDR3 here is CASSSPGRGTGELFF. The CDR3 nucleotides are TGCGCCAGCAGCTCCCCCGGGCGGGGTACCGGGGAGCTGTTTTTT.

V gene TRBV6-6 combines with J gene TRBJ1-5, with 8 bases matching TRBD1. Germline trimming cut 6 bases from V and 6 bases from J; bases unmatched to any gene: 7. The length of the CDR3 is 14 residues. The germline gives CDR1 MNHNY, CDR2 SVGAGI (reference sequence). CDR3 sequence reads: CASSSDRASQPQHF. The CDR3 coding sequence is TGTGCCAGCAGCTCGGACAGGGCGAGTCAGCCCCAGCATTTT.

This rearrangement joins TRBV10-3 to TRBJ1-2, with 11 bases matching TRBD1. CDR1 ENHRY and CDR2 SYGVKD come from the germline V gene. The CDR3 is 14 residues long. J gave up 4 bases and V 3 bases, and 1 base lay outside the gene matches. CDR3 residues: CAISEGTGGYGYTF. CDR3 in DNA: TGTGCCATCAGTGAAGGGACAGGGGGCTATGGCTACACCTTC.

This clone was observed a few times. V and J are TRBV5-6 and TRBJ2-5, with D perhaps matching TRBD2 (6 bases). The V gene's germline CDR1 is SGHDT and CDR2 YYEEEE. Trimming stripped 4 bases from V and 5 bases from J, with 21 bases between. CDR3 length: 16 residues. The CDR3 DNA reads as TGTGCCAGCAGCCTACGAAGACTAGGGAGCGGGGAGACCCAGTACTTC. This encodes CASSLRRLGSGETQYF. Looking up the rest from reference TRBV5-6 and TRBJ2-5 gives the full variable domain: DAGVTQSPTHLIKTRGQQVTLRCSPKSGHDTVSWYQQALGQGPQFIFQYYEEEERQRGNFPDRFSGHQFPNYSSELNVNALLLGDSALYLCASSLRRLGSGETQYFGPGTRLLVL.

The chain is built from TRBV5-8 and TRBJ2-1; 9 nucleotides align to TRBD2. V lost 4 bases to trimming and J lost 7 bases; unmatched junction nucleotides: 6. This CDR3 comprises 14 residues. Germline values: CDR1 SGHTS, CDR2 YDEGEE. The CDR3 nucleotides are TGTGCCAGCAGCAGGCGTAGCGGGAGTAATGAGCAGTTCTTC. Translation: CASSRRSGSNEQFF.

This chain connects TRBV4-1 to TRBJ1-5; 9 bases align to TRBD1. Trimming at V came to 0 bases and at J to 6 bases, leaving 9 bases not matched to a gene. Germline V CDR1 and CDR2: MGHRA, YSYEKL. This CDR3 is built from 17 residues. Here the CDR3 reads CASSQDMGTGSSQPQHF. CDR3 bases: TGCGCCAGCAGCCAAGATATGGGGACAGGGTCAAGTCAGCCCCAGCATTTT.

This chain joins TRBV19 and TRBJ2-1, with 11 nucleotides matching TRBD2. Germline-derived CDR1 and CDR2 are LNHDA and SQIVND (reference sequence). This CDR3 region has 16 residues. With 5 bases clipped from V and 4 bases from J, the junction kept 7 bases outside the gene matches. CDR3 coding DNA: TGTGCCAGTAGTCCGAGGGGGACTAGCGGATACAATGAGCAGTTCTTC. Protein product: CASSPRGTSGYNEQFF.

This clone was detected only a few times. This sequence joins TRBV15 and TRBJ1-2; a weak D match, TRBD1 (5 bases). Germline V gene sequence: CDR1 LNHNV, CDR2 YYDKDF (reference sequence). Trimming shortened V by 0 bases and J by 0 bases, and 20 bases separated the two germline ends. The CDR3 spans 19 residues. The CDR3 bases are TGTGCCACCAGCAGAGATGGACAACCTTTCCCCTTAGCTAACTATGGCTACACCTTC. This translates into CATSRDGQPFPLANYGYTF.

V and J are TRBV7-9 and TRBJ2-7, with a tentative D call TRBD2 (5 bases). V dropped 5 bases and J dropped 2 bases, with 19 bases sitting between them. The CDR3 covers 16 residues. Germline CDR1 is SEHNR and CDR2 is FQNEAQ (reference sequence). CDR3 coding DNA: TGTGCCAGCAGCATCTCAACACGCGGGTTGGCCTACGAGCAGTACTTC. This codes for CASSISTRGLAYEQYF.

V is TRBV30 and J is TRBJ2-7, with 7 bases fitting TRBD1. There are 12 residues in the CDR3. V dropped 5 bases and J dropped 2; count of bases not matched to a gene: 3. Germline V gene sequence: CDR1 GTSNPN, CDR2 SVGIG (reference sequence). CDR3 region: CAWGDSTYEQYF. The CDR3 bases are TGTGCCTGGGGGGACAGTACCTACGAGCAGTACTTC.

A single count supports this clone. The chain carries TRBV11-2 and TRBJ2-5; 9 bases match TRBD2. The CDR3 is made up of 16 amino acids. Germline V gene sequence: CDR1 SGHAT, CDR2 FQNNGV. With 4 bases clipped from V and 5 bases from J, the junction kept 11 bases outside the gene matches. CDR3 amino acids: CASSSRTSGLLETQYF. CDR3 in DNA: TGTGCCAGCAGCTCGCGTACTAGCGGGCTTTTGGAGACCCAGTACTTC. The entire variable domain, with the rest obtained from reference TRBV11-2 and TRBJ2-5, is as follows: EAGVAQSPRYKIIEKRQSVAFWCNPISGHATLYWYQQILGQGPKLLIQFQNNGVVDDSQLPKDRFSAERLKGVDSTLKIQPAKLEDSAVYLCASSSRTSGLLETQYFGPGTRLLVL.

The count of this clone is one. The CDR3 DNA reads as TGTGCCAGCAGTGCGGGGGGGGGCCGTGAGCAGTTCTTC. Its translation: CASSAGGGREQFF. The J gene is TRBJ2-1, the V gene TRBV6-6, with 9 nucleotides matching TRBD2. Germline values: CDR1 MNHNY, CDR2 SVGAGI (reference sequence). V shed 5 bases, J shed 9 bases, and the junction held 5 bases outside the gene matches. This CDR3 contains 13 residues.

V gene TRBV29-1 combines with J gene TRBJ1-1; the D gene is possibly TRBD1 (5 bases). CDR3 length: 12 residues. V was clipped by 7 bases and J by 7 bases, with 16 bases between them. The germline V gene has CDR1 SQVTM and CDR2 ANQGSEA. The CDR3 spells CSGKRSGFEAFF. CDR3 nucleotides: TGCAGCGGGAAACGTTCAGGGTTTGAAGCTTTCTTT. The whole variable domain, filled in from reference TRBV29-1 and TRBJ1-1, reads SAVISQKPSRDICQRGTSLTIQCQVDSQVTMMFWYRQQPGQSLTLIATANQGSEATYESGFVIDKFPISRPNLTFSTLTVSNMSPEDSSIYLCSGKRSGFEAFFGQGTRLTVV.

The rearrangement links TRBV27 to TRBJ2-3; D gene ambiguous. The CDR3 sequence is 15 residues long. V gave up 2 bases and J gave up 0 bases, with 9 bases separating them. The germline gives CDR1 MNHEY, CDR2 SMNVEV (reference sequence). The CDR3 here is CASSLRPESTDTQYF. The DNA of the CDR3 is TGTGCCAGCAGTTTACGCCCGGAGAGCACAGATACGCAGTATTTT.

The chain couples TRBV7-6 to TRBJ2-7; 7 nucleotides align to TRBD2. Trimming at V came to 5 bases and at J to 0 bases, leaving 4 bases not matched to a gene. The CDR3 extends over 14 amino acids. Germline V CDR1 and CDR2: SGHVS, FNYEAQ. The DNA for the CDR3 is TGTGCCAGCAGCGTTGGACTAGTCTCCTACGAGCAGTACTTC. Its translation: CASSVGLVSYEQYF. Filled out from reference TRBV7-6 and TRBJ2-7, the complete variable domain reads GAGVSQSPRYKVTKRGQDVALRCDPISGHVSLYWYRQALGQGPEFLTYFNYEAQQDKSGLPNDRFSAERPEGSISTLTIQRTEQRDSAMYRCASSVGLVSYEQYFGPGTRLTVT.

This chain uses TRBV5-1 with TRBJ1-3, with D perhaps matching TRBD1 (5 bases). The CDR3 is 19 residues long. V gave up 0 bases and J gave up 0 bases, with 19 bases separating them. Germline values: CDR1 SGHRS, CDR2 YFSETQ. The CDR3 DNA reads TGCGCCAGCAGCTTGGTCGCGCCAACGCGGGGGGGCTCTGGAAACACCATATATTTT. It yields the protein CASSLVAPTRGGSGNTIYF.

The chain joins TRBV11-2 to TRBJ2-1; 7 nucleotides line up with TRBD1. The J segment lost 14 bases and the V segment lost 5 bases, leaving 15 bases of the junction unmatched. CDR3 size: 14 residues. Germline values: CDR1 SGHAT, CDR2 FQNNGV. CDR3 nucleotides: TGTGCCAGCAGCCCACCCTTGGGAAACAGGGGCGAGTTCTTC. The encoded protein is CASSPPLGNRGEFF.